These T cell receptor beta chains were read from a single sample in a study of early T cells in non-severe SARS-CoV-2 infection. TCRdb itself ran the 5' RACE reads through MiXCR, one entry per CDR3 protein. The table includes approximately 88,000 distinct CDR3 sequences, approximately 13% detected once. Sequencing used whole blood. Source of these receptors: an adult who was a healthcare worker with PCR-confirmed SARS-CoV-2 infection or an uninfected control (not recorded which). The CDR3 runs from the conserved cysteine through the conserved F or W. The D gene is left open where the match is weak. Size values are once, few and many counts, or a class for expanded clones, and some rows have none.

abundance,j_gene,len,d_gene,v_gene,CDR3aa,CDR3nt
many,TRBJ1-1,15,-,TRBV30,CAWSSWGQENTEAFF,TGTGCCTGGAGTAGCTGGGGGCAGGAGAACACTGAAGCTTTCTTT
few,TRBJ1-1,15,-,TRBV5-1,CASSLTQGWLAEAFF,TGCGCCAGCAGCTTGACTCAGGGGTGGCTCGCTGAAGCTTTCTTT
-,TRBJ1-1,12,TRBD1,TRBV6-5,CASSYGTAKAFF,TGTGCCAGCAGTTACGGGACAGCGAAAGCTTTCTTT
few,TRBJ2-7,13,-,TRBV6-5,CASSYSTGSEQYF,TGTGCCAGCAGTTACTCAACAGGGTCGGAGCAGTACTTC
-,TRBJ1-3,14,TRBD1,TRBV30,CAWTRTGSGNTIYF,TGTGCCTGGACTAGGACAGGCTCTGGAAACACCATATATTTT
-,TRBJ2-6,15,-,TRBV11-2,CASSQPRAGANVLTF,TGTGCCAGCAGCCAGCCCAGGGCTGGGGCCAACGTCCTGACTTTC
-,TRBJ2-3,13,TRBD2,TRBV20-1,CSASGGAADTQYF,TGCAGTGCTAGCGGGGGGGCAGCAGATACGCAGTATTTT
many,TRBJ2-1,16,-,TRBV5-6,CASSLGWGPSSNEQFF,TGTGCCAGCAGCTTGGGCTGGGGACCGTCAAGCAATGAGCAGTTCTTC
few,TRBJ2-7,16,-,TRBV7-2,CASSLVGTLAPYEQYF,TGTGCCAGCAGCTTAGTGGGGACACTTGCCCCCTACGAGCAGTACTTC
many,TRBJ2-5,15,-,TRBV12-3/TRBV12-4,CASRAGPSALETQYF,TGTGCCAGCAGGGCCGGACCGTCCGCTTTGGAGACCCAGTACTTC
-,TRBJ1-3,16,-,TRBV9,CASSAAGRLSGNTIYF,TGTGCCAGCAGCGCCGCTGGACGGCTCTCTGGAAACACCATATATTTT
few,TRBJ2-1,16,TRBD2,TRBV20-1,CSARDPAGGLYNEQFF,TGCAGTGCTAGAGATCCAGCGGGGGGCCTCTACAATGAGCAGTTCTTC
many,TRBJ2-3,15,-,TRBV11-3,CASSLGRTDTDTQYF,TGTGCCAGCAGCTTGGGGCGGACCGACACAGATACGCAGTATTTT
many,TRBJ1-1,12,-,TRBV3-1,CASSLNGEEAFF,TGTGCCAGCAGCCTAAACGGGGAGGAGGCTTTCTTT
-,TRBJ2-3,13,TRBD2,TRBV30,CAWAAGVRNTQYF,TGTGCCTGGGCAGCGGGGGTAAGGAATACGCAGTATTTT
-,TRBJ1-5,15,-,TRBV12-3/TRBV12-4,CASNLGVINNQPQHF,TGTGCCAGCAACCTGGGCGTTATCAATAATCAGCCCCAGCATTTT
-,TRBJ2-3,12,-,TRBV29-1,CSVERQTDTQYF,TGCAGCGTTGAAAGACAGACAGATACGCAGTATTTT
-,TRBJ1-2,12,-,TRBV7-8,CASSLDIYGYTF,TGTGCCAGCAGCCTCGATATCTATGGCTACACCTTC
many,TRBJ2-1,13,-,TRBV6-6,CASSYPLGNEQFF,TGTGCCAGCAGTTACCCTCTAGGGAATGAGCAGTTCTTC
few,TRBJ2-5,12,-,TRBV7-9,CASSFAQETQYF,TGTGCCAGCAGCTTTGCTCAAGAGACCCAGTACTTC
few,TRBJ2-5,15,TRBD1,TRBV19,CASSPDRGKVETQYF,TGTGCCAGTAGTCCGGACAGGGGGAAGGTAGAGACCCAGTACTTC
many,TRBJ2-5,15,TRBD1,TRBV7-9,CASSPGHRGDETQYF,TGTGCCAGCAGTCCTGGTCACAGGGGAGACGAGACCCAGTACTTC
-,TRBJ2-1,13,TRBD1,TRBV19,CATGITGGNEQFF,TGTGCCACCGGGATCACAGGGGGTAATGAGCAGTTCTTC
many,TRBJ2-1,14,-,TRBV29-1,CSGKKQGGYNEQFF,TGCAGCGGTAAAAAACAGGGAGGGTACAATGAGCAGTTCTTC
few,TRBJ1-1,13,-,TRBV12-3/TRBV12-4,CASSHTANTEAFF,TGTGCCAGCAGTCATACAGCGAACACTGAAGCTTTCTTT
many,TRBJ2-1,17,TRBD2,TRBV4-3,CASSQDAGLALYNEQFF,TGCGCCAGCAGCCAAGATGCGGGACTAGCGCTTTACAATGAGCAGTTCTTC
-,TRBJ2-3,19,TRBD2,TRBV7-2,CASSLFPLAGAETTDTQYF,TGTGCCAGCAGCTTATTCCCTCTAGCGGGGGCCGAAACCACAGATACGCAGTATTTT
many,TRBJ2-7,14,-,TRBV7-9,CASSFAGISYEQYF,TGTGCCAGCAGCTTTGCCGGAATCTCCTACGAGCAGTACTTC
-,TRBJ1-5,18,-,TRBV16,CASSQAAMGGYSNQPQHF,TGTGCCAGCAGCCAGGCGGCCATGGGCGGCTATAGCAATCAGCCCCAGCATTTT
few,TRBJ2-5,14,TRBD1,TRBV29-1,CSVGDGQGRETQYF,TGCAGCGTTGGTGACGGACAGGGAAGAGAGACCCAGTACTTC